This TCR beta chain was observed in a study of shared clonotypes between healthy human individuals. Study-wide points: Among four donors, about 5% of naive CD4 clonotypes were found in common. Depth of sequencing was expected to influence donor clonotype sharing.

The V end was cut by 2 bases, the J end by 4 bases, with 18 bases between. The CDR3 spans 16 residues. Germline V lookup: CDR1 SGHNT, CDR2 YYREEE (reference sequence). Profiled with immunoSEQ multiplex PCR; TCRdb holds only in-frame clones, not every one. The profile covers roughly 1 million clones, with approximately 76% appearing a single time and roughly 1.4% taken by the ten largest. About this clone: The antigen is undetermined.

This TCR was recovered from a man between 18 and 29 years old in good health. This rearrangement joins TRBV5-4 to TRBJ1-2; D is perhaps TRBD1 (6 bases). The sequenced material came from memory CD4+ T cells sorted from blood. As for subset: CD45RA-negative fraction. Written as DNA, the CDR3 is TGTGCCAGCAGCTTATTAGGACAGCTACCTTTCTATGGCTACACCTTC. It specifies CASSLLGQLPFYGYTF.